This T cell receptor beta chain was found in a study of blood T cell repertoires in COVID-19. For the study at large: PBMCs, B-cell-depleted T cells, or T cells provided the cDNA or gDNA that made up the material.

There are 16 residues in the CDR3. Losses at the gene ends were 6 bases for V and 3 bases for J; bases not matched to a gene: 8. Germline V gives CDR1 KGHSH, CDR2 LQKENI. TCRdb keeps only in-frame clones here, not all; method: immunoSEQ multiplex PCR. The sample holds 65,000 to 85,000 clones, around nine tenths seen once. The chain has TRBV18 and TRBJ1-2; 12 bases are shared with TRBD1. Sequencing was done on a sample of peripheral blood. The receptor was isolated from a woman aged 18-29 years with acute or convalescent COVID-19. CDR3: CASSTGQGAVDYGYTF. In DNA form, the CDR3 reads TGTGCCAGCTCTACGGGACAGGGGGCTGTCGACTATGGCTACACCTTC.